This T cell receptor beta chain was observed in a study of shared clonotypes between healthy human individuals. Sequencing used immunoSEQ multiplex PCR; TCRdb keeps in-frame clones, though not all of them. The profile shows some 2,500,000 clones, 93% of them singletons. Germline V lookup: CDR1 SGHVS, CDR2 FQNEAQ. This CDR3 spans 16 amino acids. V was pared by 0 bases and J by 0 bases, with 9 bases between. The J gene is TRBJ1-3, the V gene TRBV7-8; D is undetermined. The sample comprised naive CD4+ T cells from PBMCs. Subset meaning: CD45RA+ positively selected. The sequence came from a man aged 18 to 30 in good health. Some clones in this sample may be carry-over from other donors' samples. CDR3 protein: CASSLALGSSGNTIYF. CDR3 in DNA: TGTGCCAGCAGCTTAGCCTTGGGGAGCTCTGGAAACACCATATATTTT. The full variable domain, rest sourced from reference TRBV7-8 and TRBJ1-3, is GAGVSQSPRYKVAKRGQDVALRCDPISGHVSLFWYQQALGQGPEFLTYFQNEAQLDKSGLPSDRFFAERPEGSVSTLKIQRTQQEDSAVYLCASSLALGSSGNTIYFGEGSWLTVV.